This TCR beta chain derives from a study of Ad26.COV2.S vaccination and SARS-CoV-2 variants. Study-level background: The Ad26.COV2.S arm of the COV1001 trial was where the donor was placed. Ad26.COV2.S, an intramuscular injection, was given once or twice 56 days apart. Study-level results: In vaccinated individuals, spike-specific CD8+ and CD4+ T cell responses reportedly displayed substantial breadth. Breadth and depth estimates from TCRs may understate total T cell responses.

This CDR3 is built from 14 residues. The ends were cut back, 4 bases at V and 5 bases at J, with 14 bases in the middle. The V gene's germline CDR1 is MDHEN and CDR2 SYDVKM. As for this clone: Its specificity is not known.

Data came from immunoSEQ multiplex PCR; TCRdb stores just in-frame clones and leaves some out. The data hold 450,000 to 550,000 clones, with roughly 89% observed a single time. Indicated treatment: some 19 received Ad26.COV2.S at low or high dose, single or two shots; about five received placebo; per-sample allocation not given. The study sampled participants on day 63 after the first vaccine or placebo injection. The sample consisted of peripheral blood, taken in a trial of Ad26.COV2.S vaccine versus placebo. This clonotype originated in a person between 18 and 59 years old who received the Ad26.COV2.S COVID-19 vaccine or a placebo. The chain recombines TRBV28 with TRBJ1-2; tentative D call: TRBD1 (6 bases). The chain's CDR3 is CASSSSAGEYGYTF. DNA for the CDR3: TGTGCCAGCAGTTCCTCGGCAGGGGAATATGGCTACACCTTC.